This TCR beta chain was captured by sequencing in a study of monozygotic twins with inflammatory bowel disease. The CDR3 covers 15 residues. CDR1 is SQVTM and CDR2 is ANQGSEA in the germline V gene. With regard to this clonotype: The antigen is unknown.

Findings and caveats of the study: Researchers report that IBD patients shared fewer clonotypes with others than healthy twins, especially amid disease activity.

Every TCR library consumed 3,000 to 4,500 ng of total RNA. The template-switching step introduced UMIs that carried a 6-nucleotide sample barcode. TCRdb reprocessed the 5' RACE reads; each CDR3 protein has one entry and no DNA is given. The sample totals roughly 160,000 distinct CDR3 sequences. The sequencing sample was made of blood. This receptor was identified in a human donor with ulcerative colitis or Crohn's disease, or a healthy co-twin of an affected twin (not recorded which). This chain connects TRBV29-1 to TRBJ2-1; the D gene TCRdb calls, TRBD2, cannot be checked with no DNA. CDR3 amino acids: CSVEGLAGRYNEQFF.